The 9 T cell receptor beta chains in this list originate from one sample, sequenced in a study of post-analysis software for immune sequencing data. Study-wide points: A handful of TRBV segments were significantly more frequent in patients than in controls. TRBV5-6, TRBV5-1 and TRBV20-1 were among these segments.

What these receptors recognize is not known. The TCR beta cDNA libraries contained unique molecular identifiers. TCRdb reprocessed the PCR reads with MiXCR, giving one entry per CDR3 protein. The repertoire includes 650,000 to 900,000 distinct CDR3 sequences, 46% of them detected once, and roughly 4.4% sits in the top ten. The specimen was blood. The receptors were sampled from a girl aged 10-17 years with multiple sclerosis.

The gene calls are TRBV20-1 and TRBJ2-1; TRBD2 aligns across 8 bases. V lost 0 bases to trimming and J lost 7 bases; unmatched junction nucleotides: 8. This CDR3 has 15 amino acids. The germline V gene has CDR1 DFQATT and CDR2 SNEGSKA (reference sequence). The CDR3 loop reads CSARDGTRGRNEQFF. The DNA of the CDR3 is TGCAGTGCTAGAGACGGGACTAGAGGTAGGAATGAGCAGTTCTTC.

The J gene is TRBJ2-3, the V gene TRBV6-4; weak D call: TRBD1 (5 bases). Germline V CDR1 and CDR2: MRHNA, SNTAGT. The CDR3 covers 14 residues. V shed 9 bases and J shed 0 bases, with 13 bases lying between them. In DNA, the CDR3 is TGTGCCAGTCGAAGGGGTTCAAGCACAGATACGCAGTATTTT. Translating it yields CASRRGSSTDTQYF.

This clonotype was observed a few times. This chain uses TRBV29-1 with TRBJ2-3; D unresolved. This CDR3 has 15 residues. Germline assignment: CDR1 SQVTM and CDR2 ANQGSEA. V gave up 0 bases and J gave up 7 bases, with 17 bases separating them. The CDR3 bases are TGCAGCGTTGAAGATGTGGCAAGTTACCCAAATACGCAGTATTTT. It translates to CSVEDVASYPNTQYF.

The J gene is TRBJ2-7, the V gene TRBV7-2, with unresolved D. Germline V lookup: CDR1 SGHTA, CDR2 FQGNSA. V lost 5 bases, J lost 2 bases, and 22 bases lay in between. The length of the CDR3 is 17 residues. The DNA for the CDR3 is TGTGCCAGCAGCGCCAGCGACGTGGTAACTTCTCCCTACGAGCAGTACTTC. Residues: CASSASDVVTSPYEQYF.

V is TRBV20-1 and J is TRBJ2-1; D is possibly TRBD2 (6 bases). Germline CDR1 and CDR2: DFQATT and SNEGSKA (reference sequence). Trimming cost V 2 bases and J 4 bases, with 12 bases left between them. This CDR3 is built from 14 residues. CDR3 sequence (DNA): TGCAGTGCTAGATCGGGCGGGACTTACAATGAGCAGTTCTTC. Translating it yields CSARSGGTYNEQFF.

The rearrangement links TRBV4-3 to TRBJ2-7; D is possibly TRBD2 (5 bases). V was clipped by 2 bases and J by 5 bases, with 10 bases between them. Germline V CDR1 and CDR2: LGHNA, YSLEER. This CDR3 contains 13 residues. CDR3 coding DNA: TGCGCCAGCAGCCAATCTCTGCGGGACGAGCAGTACTTC. Its protein product is CASSQSLRDEQYF.

The rearrangement joins TRBV28 to TRBJ2-7, with unresolved D. V dropped 8 bases and J dropped 2 bases, with 13 bases sitting between them. This CDR3 contains 13 residues. CDR1 MDHEN and CDR2 SYDVKM come from the germline V gene. The CDR3 loop reads CASLGRSPYEQYF. The CDR3 DNA follows: TGTGCCAGCCTAGGTAGGAGCCCCTACGAGCAGTACTTC.

The V gene is TRBV30, the J gene TRBJ2-1; no clear D gene. Looked up from germline, CDR1 is GTSNPN and CDR2 is SVGIG (reference sequence). The CDR3 sequence is 13 residues long. The V end lost 2 bases, the J end lost 9 bases, and 14 bases lay between the germline ends. CDR3 DNA: TGTGCCTGGAGTCCCCCGGGCGGCAGTGAGCAGTTCTTC. The encoded protein is CAWSPPGGSEQFF.

There are a few counts of this clonotype. The V and J genes are TRBV29-1 and TRBJ2-7, with a possible D match to TRBD1 (5 bases). V was cut by 8 bases and J by 3 bases, with 14 bases left in between. Looked up from germline, CDR1 is SQVTM and CDR2 is ANQGSEA. The CDR3 is 12 residues long. CDR3 sequence: CSFTVGLYEQYF. Here the CDR3 DNA reads TGCAGCTTCACAGTGGGGCTCTACGAGCAGTACTTC.